This T cell receptor beta chain is from a study of blood T cells in healthy people across ages. For the second PCR, which ran for roughly 7 to 11 cycles, a sample-barcoded 5' primer and a J-beta primer mix were used. TCRdb fed the 5' RACE reads into MiXCR, producing one record per CDR3 protein. The sample holds over a million distinct CDR3 sequences, 20% to 25% seen once. Whole-study results and caveats: Naive T cell percentage and TCR beta diversity correlated strongly.

About this clonotype itself: Antigen unknown.

Per sample, extraction of total RNA gave at least 5.5 micrograms in every case. These data were also reused for a study on T cells of mothers and their children. That source notes: Mothers gave over 9.5 million TCR beta CDR3 reads each, and children some 3 million each. An overlap that was slightly higher, though non-significant, was seen in related mother-child pairs versus unrelated pairs.

What was sequenced was blood. The sequence was obtained from a girl aged 2-10 years in good health.

The DNA for the CDR3 is TGTGCCAGCAGTTTAGTCCTACTAGCCGGCAAAAACATTCAGTACTTC. Protein: CASSLVLLAGKNIQYF. The V gene is TRBV12-3 or TRBV12-4, the J gene TRBJ2-4, with D possibly TRBD2 on 6 matching bases. The V and J ends lost 1 base and 3 bases respectively, with 13 bases between them. The CDR3 loop spans 16 amino acids.